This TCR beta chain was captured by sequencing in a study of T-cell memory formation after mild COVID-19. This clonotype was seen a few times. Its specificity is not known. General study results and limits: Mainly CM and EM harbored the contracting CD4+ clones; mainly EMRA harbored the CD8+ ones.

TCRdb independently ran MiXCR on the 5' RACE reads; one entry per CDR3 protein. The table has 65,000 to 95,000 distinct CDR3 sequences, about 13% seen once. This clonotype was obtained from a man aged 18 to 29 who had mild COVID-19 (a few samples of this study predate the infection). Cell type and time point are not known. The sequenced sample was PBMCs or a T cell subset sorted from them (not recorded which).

The CDR3 bases are TGTGCCAGCAGCGTAGGGATTTCCGGCGGGGAGCTGTTTTTT. Translation: CASSVGISGGELFF. The chain couples TRBV9 to TRBJ2-2; D unclear. Germline V gene data show CDR1 as SGDLS and CDR2 as YYNGEE. V was clipped by 0 bases and J by 7 bases, with 10 bases between them. CDR3 length: 14 amino acids.